The present TCR beta chain was sequenced within a study of patients and donors after allogeneic stem cell transplantation. Between the trimmed V and J ends, which lost 2 bases and 6 bases, there was a span of 11 bases. The CDR3 covers 15 residues. Germline CDR1 is LNHNV and CDR2 is YYDKDF (reference sequence). TCRdb fed the RT-PCR reads into MiXCR, producing one record per CDR3 protein. The table shows approximately 410,000 distinct CDR3 sequences, with more than 15% occurring only once. The chain couples TRBV15 to TRBJ1-6; possible D gene TRBD1, 5 bases. The sequence derives from a human donor who was either an allogeneic HSCT recipient or a stem cell or donor lymphocyte infusion donor (not recorded which). It is not recorded whose cells these are; they may come from a transplant donor. Sequenced material: blood, either unsorted or a sorted T cell fraction (not recorded which). CDR3 in amino acids: CATSRPRGGNSPLHF. CDR3 in DNA: TGTGCCACCAGCAGACCGAGGGGAGGTAATTCACCCCTCCACTTT.